This T cell receptor (beta chain) was identified during a study of T-cell reconstitution after alpha-beta-depleted transplantation in children. Germline assignment: CDR1 SGHRS and CDR2 YFSETQ. Trimming at V came to 0 bases and at J to 10 bases, leaving 9 bases not matched to a gene. The CDR3 has 16 residues. General study results and limits: As was reported, about two months after transplant, alpha-beta T cells came from several hundred expanded graft clones. It was newly produced T cells that mostly accounted for T-cell counts and diversity one year after transplant. Certain patients had high TCRbeta diversity at day 60, and it came from recipient T cells and thymic progenitors that survived.

For this clonotype: Its antigen is not identified.

Unique molecular identifiers featured in how the TCRbeta library was prepared. From the PCR reads, TCRdb called clonotypes with MiXCR, one entry per CDR3 protein. The sample has some 200,000 distinct CDR3 sequences, approximately 11% seen once; the top ten hold approximately 28%. The sequencing here drew on PBMCs, taken before TCRalphabeta/CD19-depleted stem cell transplant. The TCR sequence derives from a child in the first two years of life with acute myeloid leukemia, due to receive a stem cell transplant. The genes are TRBV5-1 and TRBJ2-1; TRBD2 matches at 11 bases. CDR3 amino acids: CASSLEGSGRAGEQFF. In DNA, the CDR3 is TGCGCCAGCAGCTTGGAGGGTAGCGGGAGGGCCGGAGAGCAGTTCTTC.